One and the same sample provided the 28 T cell receptor beta chains below, sequenced in a study of blood T cell repertoires in COVID-19. Only in-frame clones appear in the TCRdb table, and some are missing; sequencing was by immunoSEQ multiplex PCR. Among about 98,000 clones listed, around nine tenths were seen once. Specimen: peripheral blood. The receptors were gathered from a woman aged 45-65 years with COVID-19, enrolled during active disease.

V is TRBV11-2 and J is TRBJ2-2; TRBD1 aligns across 8 bases. CDR1 is SGHAT, CDR2 FQNNGV, per germline. Germline trimming cut 6 bases from V and 6 bases from J; bases unmatched to any gene: 9. This CDR3 is 15 amino acids long. The CDR3 DNA sequence: TGTGCCAGCAGTCGGGACAGGCCCCGGGCCGGGGAGCTGTTTTTT. Protein sequence: CASSRDRPRAGELFF.

The J gene is TRBJ1-5, the V gene TRBV28; D call uncertain. Germline loops: CDR1 MDHEN, CDR2 SYDVKM. Deletions cut 4 bases from V and 9 bases from J, with 16 bases between. The CDR3 covers 14 residues. The CDR3 protein is CASSSGFDRPPQHF. CDR3 nucleotides: TGTGCCAGCAGTTCAGGATTTGACCGGCCGCCCCAGCATTTT. The entire variable domain, with the rest obtained from reference TRBV28 and TRBJ1-5, is as follows: DVKVTQSSRYLVKRTGEKVFLECVQDMDHENMFWYRQDPGLGLRLIYFSYDVKMKEKGDIPEGYSVSREKKERFSLILESASTNQTSMYLCASSSGFDRPPQHFGDGTRLSIL.

The chain links TRBV3-1 (or the pseudogene TRBV3-2) to TRBJ1-6, with TRBD1 identical over 9 bases. CDR3 length: 14 residues. In germline, CDR1 is LGHDT, CDR2 YNNKEL (reference sequence). Trimming removed 5 bases from V and 14 bases from J; junction bases left unmatched: 10. This chain's CDR3 is CASSMNPGQGSLHF. CDR3 nucleotide sequence: TGTGCCAGCAGCATGAATCCGGGACAGGGCTCCCTCCACTTT.

CDR3 bases: TGTGCCAGCAGTTTATCTGCCGGGACAGGGACGGCCGAGCAGTACGTC. It specifies CASSLSAGTGTAEQYV. J is TRBJ2-7 and V is TRBV27, with 9 bases aligning to TRBD1. The ends lost 0 bases at V and 6 bases at J; junction bases unmatched: 9. CDR3 length: 16 residues. From germline, CDR1 is MNHEY and CDR2 SMNVEV (reference sequence).

The V call is TRBV7-8, the J call TRBJ2-1; 10 bases match TRBD1. Trimming removed 5 bases from V and 5 bases from J; junction bases left unmatched: 9. The CDR3 sequence is 16 residues long. CDR1 is SGHVS, CDR2 FQNEAQ, per germline. The CDR3 protein is CASSSRTGGLHNEQFF. CDR3 DNA: TGTGCCAGCAGCAGCCGGACAGGGGGGCTACACAATGAGCAGTTCTTC.

The rearrangement links TRBV3-1 (or the pseudogene TRBV3-2) to TRBJ2-3; D is uncertain. This CDR3 contains 13 residues. Trimming stripped 2 bases from V and 6 bases from J, with 9 bases between. Germline V gene sequence: CDR1 LGHDT, CDR2 YNNKEL (reference sequence). The CDR3 region is CASSQKWRDTQYF. CDR3 coding DNA: TGTGCCAGCAGCCAAAAGTGGCGGGATACGCAGTATTTT.

This clone was found a few times. The chain combines TRBV24-1 with TRBJ2-6, with D maybe TRBD1 (6 bases). CDR1 KGHDR and CDR2 SFDVKD come from the germline V gene. The length of the CDR3 is 17 residues. V was shortened by 4 bases and J by 1 base, with 13 bases between the two germline ends. In nucleotides, the CDR3 is TGTGCCACCAGTGACCGGACAGCCCTGTCTGGGGCCAACGTCCTGACTTTC. As protein: CATSDRTALSGANVLTF.

The V gene is TRBV7-9, the J gene TRBJ2-7; TRBD1 aligns across 9 bases. This CDR3 is 18 amino acids long. The trim removed 2 bases at V and 1 base at J, leaving 12 bases unmatched. Germline V gene lookup returns CDR1 SEHNR and CDR2 FQNEAQ (reference sequence). This CDR3 reads CASSLSLGKTGGSYEQYF. For the CDR3, the DNA is TGTGCCAGCAGCTTATCCCTAGGAAAGACAGGGGGTTCCTACGAGCAGTACTTC.

The chain links TRBV15 to TRBJ2-3, with 9 bases identical to TRBD2. This CDR3 spans 14 amino acids. The germline V gene has CDR1 LNHNV and CDR2 YYDKDF (reference sequence). The V gene end was trimmed by 6 bases and the J gene end by 3 bases; junction bases not matched to a gene: 4. CDR3 sequence: CATSPRGGTDTQYF. In nucleotides, the CDR3 is TGTGCCACCAGTCCGCGGGGGGGTACAGATACGCAGTATTTT.

J is TRBJ1-1 and V is TRBV5-1, with D possibly being TRBD1 (5 bases). Deletions cut 2 bases from V and 4 bases from J, with 9 bases between. The CDR3 consists of 13 residues. The germline gives CDR1 SGHRS, CDR2 YFSETQ. The CDR3 sequence is CASSFREATEAFF. DNA for the CDR3: TGCGCCAGCAGCTTCAGGGAAGCCACTGAAGCTTTCTTT.

The chain combines TRBV10-3 with TRBJ2-1; 14 bases are shared with TRBD2. The CDR3 has 17 amino acids. CDR1 and CDR2 from the germline V gene are ENHRY and SYGVKD. Unmatched junction bases numbered 7, after V lost 2 bases and J lost 7 bases. As DNA, the CDR3 is TGTGCCATCAGTGAGCCACGGGGACTAGCGGGGGAAAATGAGCAGTTCTTC. Protein sequence: CAISEPRGLAGENEQFF.

V and J are TRBV3-1 (or the pseudogene TRBV3-2) and TRBJ2-3; D gene uncertain. Trimming pared 0 bases from V and 0 bases from J, leaving 7 bases between. The CDR3 runs 15 residues. Germline assignment: CDR1 LGHDT and CDR2 YNNKEL (reference sequence). CDR3 nucleotide sequence: TGTGCCAGCAGCCAAGAGCCAACTAGCACAGATACGCAGTATTTT. Translation: CASSQEPTSTDTQYF.

The chain carries TRBV19 and TRBJ1-5; no clear D gene. The V and J ends lost 4 bases and 2 bases respectively, with 15 bases between them. The CDR3 sequence is 16 residues long. CDR1 and CDR2 from the germline V gene are LNHDA and SQIVND (reference sequence). The CDR3 is CASSTEVRRGNQPQHF. The CDR3 bases are TGTGCCAGTAGTACGGAGGTGCGGCGGGGCAATCAGCCCCAGCATTTT.

The CDR3, as DNA: TGCAGCGTTCGGCCTGGGGGGGGCACAAGGACTGAAGCTTTCTTT. Translated: CSVRPGGGTRTEAFF. This chain joins TRBV29-1 and TRBJ1-1, with D possibly TRBD1 on 6 matching bases. CDR3 length: 15 amino acids. Trimming shortened V by 5 bases and J by 5 bases, and 21 bases separated the two germline ends. CDR1 SQVTM and CDR2 ANQGSEA come from the germline V gene.

This chain joins TRBV2 and TRBJ2-1, with D tentatively TRBD1 (5 bases). The CDR3 runs to 17 residues. Germline V lookup: CDR1 SNHLY, CDR2 FYNNEI. Trimming removed 4 bases from V and 2 bases from J, with 18 bases in between. This CDR3 is CASSGSQTDRAYNEQFF. CDR3 sequence (DNA): TGTGCCAGCAGTGGCTCCCAAACAGACAGAGCCTACAATGAGCAGTTCTTC. Full variable domain (outside the CDR3, taken from reference TRBV2 and TRBJ2-1): EPEVTQTPSHQVTQMGQEVILRCVPISNHLYFYWYRQILGQKVEFLVSFYNNEISEKSEIFDDQFSVERPDGSNFTLKIRSTKLEDSAMYFCASSGSQTDRAYNEQFFGPGTRLTVL.

The chain combines TRBV5-1 with TRBJ1-1; no definite D call. Trimming stripped 2 bases from V and 1 base from J, with 6 bases between. The CDR3 loop spans 13 amino acids. CDR1 and CDR2 (germline): SGHRS, YFSETQ. The CDR3 DNA follows: TGCGCCAGCAGCTTTTTACAGAACACTGAAGCTTTCTTT. It encodes CASSFLQNTEAFF.

This chain joins TRBV28 and TRBJ2-4; 7 nucleotides align to TRBD2. The CDR3 loop spans 14 amino acids. Trimming at V came to 5 bases and at J to 8 bases, leaving 9 bases not matched to a gene. CDR1 is MDHEN and CDR2 is SYDVKM in the germline V gene. CDR3 region: CASSQAIRGDIQYF. CDR3 DNA: TGTGCCAGCAGTCAAGCGATTCGGGGGGACATTCAGTACTTC.

This chain links TRBV7-2 with TRBJ1-2; D is unclear. There are 14 residues in the CDR3. The germline V gene has CDR1 SGHTA and CDR2 FQGNSA. Trimming shortened V by 2 bases and J by 10 bases, and 17 bases separated the two germline ends. The CDR3: CASSLIEEGLIYTF. DNA for the CDR3: TGTGCCAGCAGCTTAATCGAAGAGGGATTAATCTACACCTTC.

This rearrangement joins TRBV28 to TRBJ2-1; 7 nucleotides match TRBD1. The CDR3 length is 15 residues. V dropped 4 bases and J dropped 1; count of bases not matched to a gene: 4. Germline CDR1 and CDR2: MDHEN and SYDVKM. The CDR3 bases are TGTGCCAGCAGTTCCACAGGGGTTTCCTACAATGAGCAGTTCTTC. Protein: CASSSTGVSYNEQFF. Complete variable domain (other parts from reference TRBV28 and TRBJ2-1): DVKVTQSSRYLVKRTGEKVFLECVQDMDHENMFWYRQDPGLGLRLIYFSYDVKMKEKGDIPEGYSVSREKKERFSLILESASTNQTSMYLCASSSTGVSYNEQFFGPGTRLTVL.

V and J are TRBV5-1 and TRBJ2-1; a weak D match, TRBD2 (5 bases). Germline CDR1 SGHRS, CDR2 YFSETQ. The CDR3 runs to 15 residues. Trimming pared 1 base from V and 9 bases from J, leaving 17 bases between. CDR3 sequence: CASSLNGGGGGEQFF. The CDR3 DNA follows: TGCGCCAGCAGCTTGAATGGTGGAGGCGGCGGTGAGCAGTTCTTC.

The V gene is TRBV3-1 (or the pseudogene TRBV3-2), the J gene TRBJ1-2, with a tentative D call TRBD1 (5 bases). Germline assignment: CDR1 LGHDT and CDR2 YNNKEL (reference sequence). The V gene lost 4 bases and the J gene lost 4 bases, with 16 bases spanning the gap. The CDR3 extends over 15 amino acids. The CDR3 is CASSRPQGKGYGYTF. The CDR3 bases are TGTGCCAGCAGCCGGCCCCAGGGAAAGGGCTATGGCTACACCTTC.

V gene TRBV7-2 combines with J gene TRBJ2-3; D unresolved. The ends were cut back, 1 base at V and 1 base at J, with 9 bases in the middle. The germline V gene encodes CDR1 SGHTA and CDR2 FQGNSA. CDR3 length: 15 amino acids. The CDR3 DNA reads TGTGCCAGCAGCTTAGACTATTCCGGCACAGATACGCAGTATTTT. This encodes CASSLDYSGTDTQYF.

The chain joins TRBV28 to TRBJ2-1; 8 bases are a match to TRBD1. Germline-derived CDR1 and CDR2 are MDHEN and SYDVKM. The ends lost 10 bases at V and 2 bases at J; junction bases unmatched: 13. The CDR3 length is 16 residues. CDR3 DNA sequence: TGTGCCACCGCAGTAATCAGGACAGGGACCTACAATGAGCAGTTCTTC. Its translation is CATAVIRTGTYNEQFF.

The chain couples TRBV19 to TRBJ1-1; a weak D match, TRBD1 (5 bases). Germline CDR1 is LNHDA and CDR2 is SQIVND (reference sequence). The CDR3 spans 15 residues. With 1 base removed from V and 2 bases from J, the gap between germline ends came to 11 bases. CDR3 protein: CASSIGRGSNTEAFF. As DNA, the CDR3 is TGTGCCAGTAGTATAGGGAGGGGTAGCAACACTGAAGCTTTCTTT.

This clone came up a few times. This chain connects TRBV3-1 (or the pseudogene TRBV3-2) to TRBJ1-1; D might be TRBD1 (6 bases). This CDR3 has 14 residues. Germline V gene sequence: CDR1 LGHDT, CDR2 YNNKEL (reference sequence). V lost 1 base and J 1 base, leaving 7 bases between the germline ends. As DNA, the CDR3 is TGTGCCAGCAGCCAAGTGGGGGCGAACACTGAAGCTTTCTTT. It codes for CASSQVGANTEAFF.

The chain uses TRBV6-5 and TRBJ1-1, with a weak D call TRBD1 (5 bases). The V end was cut by 2 bases, the J end by 5 bases, with 9 bases between. The CDR3 contains 13 residues. Germline loops: CDR1 MNHEY, CDR2 SVGAGI. CDR3 nucleotides: TGTGCCAGCAGTTACACGGGGGAAACTGAAGCTTTCTTT. The encoded protein is CASSYTGETEAFF.

V usage is TRBV4-1 and J usage is TRBJ1-1; D is possibly TRBD1 (5 bases). The CDR3 spans 15 residues. The germline CDR1 and CDR2 sequences are MGHRA and YSYEKL. V gave up 1 base and J gave up 1 base, with 10 bases separating them. CDR3 region: CASSQVQGENTEAFF. The CDR3 bases are TGCGCCAGCAGCCAAGTGCAAGGGGAGAACACTGAAGCTTTCTTT.

This chain connects TRBV10-3 to TRBJ2-7; no reliable D call. Germline CDR1 is ENHRY and CDR2 is SYGVKD. V was pared by 8 bases and J by 2 bases, with 13 bases between. The CDR3 loop spans 13 amino acids. CDR3: CAILDIEPYEQYV. The CDR3 nucleotides read TGTGCCATCCTCGACATAGAACCCTACGAGCAGTACGTC.